These 21 T cell receptor beta chains were all obtained from the same sample, sequenced in a study of T cells in Graves' hyperthyroidism and ophthalmopathy. RNA transcripts were the template for amplifying TCR beta CDR3 regions. The primer set for the first-round RT-PCR of the TCR CDR3 was HTBI. TCRdb passed the multiplex PCR reads through MiXCR, listing each CDR3 protein once. The sample lists 400,000 to 450,000 distinct CDR3 sequences, under 15% occurring once. The sequenced material came from blood. The receptor source for this set is a man between 18 and 35 years old with Graves' ophthalmopathy.

This clonotype has more than one count but fewer than ten. V usage is TRBV15 and J usage is TRBJ2-1; 9 nucleotides match TRBD2. The CDR3 runs to 18 residues. Germline CDR1 reads LNHNV; CDR2 reads YYDKDF (reference sequence). J lost 3 bases, V lost 3 bases, and 12 bases had no gene match. CDR3 sequence reads: CATSSAGIAGAIYNEQFF. In nucleotides, the CDR3 is TGTGCCACCAGCAGCGCCGGCATAGCGGGAGCCATCTACAATGAGCAGTTCTTC.

This clonotype occurred a few times. The chain has TRBV9 and TRBJ2-6; 9 nucleotides match TRBD1. The length of the CDR3 is 18 residues. Trimming took 4 bases from V and 1 from J; bases not matched to a gene: 9. Looked up from germline, CDR1 is SGDLS and CDR2 is YYNGEE. DNA for the CDR3: TGTGCCAGCAGCCCCAGGGACAGGGTGATGTCTGGGGCCAACGTCCTGACTTTC. Its translation: CASSPRDRVMSGANVLTF.

This clonotype was found many times. The chain has TRBV7-8 and TRBJ2-3; 7 positions agree with TRBD2. The germline CDR1 and CDR2 sequences are SGHVS and FQNEAQ. CDR3 length: 15 amino acids. Unmatched junction bases numbered 6, after V lost 4 bases and J lost 2 bases. The CDR3 nucleotides read TGTGCCAGCAGCTCTCCGGGACTATTCACAGATACGCAGTATTTT. Protein: CASSSPGLFTDTQYF.

This clonotype has ten or more counts. V is TRBV3-1 and J is TRBJ2-3; TRBD1 matches 7 bases. The CDR3 has 16 amino acids. Germline V lookup: CDR1 LGHDT, CDR2 YNNKEL (reference sequence). The junction had 8 bases not matched to a gene; V was cut back by 5 bases and J by 0 bases. DNA for the CDR3: TGTGCCAGCAGCGTTTATGAGGGGGCCAGCACAGATACGCAGTATTTT. This translates into CASSVYEGASTDTQYF.

In this sample, this clonotype turned up many times. The chain uses TRBV18 and TRBJ2-7; D is unclear. V was shortened by 3 bases and J by 2 bases, with 11 bases between the two germline ends. Germline values: CDR1 KGHSH, CDR2 LQKENI. The CDR3 runs 14 residues. The CDR3 DNA reads TGTGCCAGCTCACCCCGTCCCCTGGCCTACGAGCAGTACTTC. It encodes CASSPRPLAYEQYF.

This chain connects TRBV9 to TRBJ2-7; weak D call: TRBD1 (5 bases). The CDR3 runs to 14 residues. V lost 3 bases to trimming and J lost 6 bases, with 16 bases between them. Germline V gene lookup returns CDR1 SGDLS and CDR2 YYNGEE. As DNA, the CDR3 is TGTGCCAGCAGCGAGGCCTCCAGGGTTACCGAGCAGTACTTC. Translated, it gives CASSEASRVTEQYF. Using reference TRBV9 and TRBJ2-7 for the parts outside the CDR3, the full variable domain is DSGVTQTPKHLITATGQRVTLRCSPRSGDLSVYWYQQSLDQGLQFLIQYYNGEERAKGNILERFSAQQFPDLHSELNLSSLELGDSALYFCASSEASRVTEQYFGPGTRLTVT.

A remark on this clonotype: This CDR3 is missing its conserved last phenylalanine or tryptophan, likely due to a read error. The rearrangement links TRBV7-2 to TRBJ2-7, with D unclear. V was cut by 5 bases and J by 1 base, with 3 bases left in between. The germline CDR1 and CDR2 sequences are SGHTA and FQGNSA. This CDR3 is 11 amino acids long. CDR3 nucleotides: TGTGCCAGCAGCGCATCCTACGAGCAGTACCTC. It codes for CASSASYEQYL.

This clonotype came up many times. This chain joins TRBV7-9 and TRBJ2-1, with D possibly TRBD2 on 5 matching bases. Germline CDR1 reads SEHNR; CDR2 reads FQNEAQ (reference sequence). The CDR3 has 14 residues. Deletions cut 0 bases from V and 5 bases from J, with 8 bases between. CDR3 region: CASSLAGVHNEQFF. CDR3 DNA: TGTGCCAGCAGCTTAGCGGGAGTTCACAATGAGCAGTTCTTC.

This clonotype has a handful of counts. The junction differs from germline at one of its ends, possibly a read error. V usage is TRBV5-1 and J usage is TRBJ2-2, with 9 bases identical to TRBD1. CDR1 is SGHRS and CDR2 is YFSETQ in the germline V gene. The CDR3 extends over 15 amino acids. The CDR3 protein is CASSLGQGTTGELLF. CDR3 bases: TGCGCCAGCAGCTTAGGACAGGGGACCACCGGGGAGCTGCTTTTT.

This clonotype was counted at least ten times. V and J are TRBV7-2 and TRBJ2-1; 8 nucleotides line up with TRBD2. Per the germline V gene, CDR1 is SGHTA and CDR2 is FQGNSA. The CDR3 has 15 residues. Germline trimming cut 1 base from V and 9 bases from J; bases unmatched to any gene: 8. The CDR3 protein is CASSLEAGGGGEQFF. The CDR3 coding sequence is TGTGCCAGCAGCTTAGAGGCGGGGGGCGGAGGTGAGCAGTTCTTC.

The chain combines TRBV7-9 with TRBJ2-3; D gene uncertain. This CDR3 contains 14 residues. V shed 3 bases and J shed 2 bases, with 9 bases lying between them. Germline CDR1 is SEHNR and CDR2 is FQNEAQ (reference sequence). The CDR3 coding sequence is TGTGCCAGCAGCTTTCGACTCGTCACAGATACGCAGTATTTT. Translating it yields CASSFRLVTDTQYF.

The rearrangement joins TRBV27 to TRBJ2-6; D not certain. CDR3 length equals 14 residues. V lost 4 bases, J lost 3 bases, and 7 bases lay in between. CDR1 MNHEY and CDR2 SMNVEV come from the germline V gene (reference sequence). The CDR3 here is CASSYGFGANVLTF. CDR3 nucleotide sequence: TGTGCCAGCAGTTATGGGTTTGGGGCCAACGTCCTGACTTTC. The whole variable domain, remainder taken from reference TRBV27 and TRBJ2-6, is EAQVTQNPRYLITVTGKKLTVTCSQNMNHEYMSWYRQDPGLGLRQIYYSMNVEVTDKGDVPEGYKVSRKEKRNFPLILESPSPNQTSLYFCASSYGFGANVLTFGAGSRLTVL.

This clonotype was detected ten times or more. The CDR3 region has the DNA TGTGCCAGCATTTTTAGAACGGTACGGAGGGGCACTGAAGCTTTCTTT. It yields the protein CASIFRTVRRGTEAFF. This rearrangement joins TRBV12-3 or TRBV12-4 to TRBJ1-1; the D gene is possibly TRBD1 (5 bases). Deletions cut 7 bases from V and 4 bases from J, with 22 bases between. This CDR3 comprises 16 residues.

The sample holds many counts of this clonotype. The chain couples TRBV4-1 to TRBJ2-7, with 7 bases matching TRBD2. Germline values: CDR1 MGHRA, CDR2 YSYEKL. The CDR3 contains 13 residues. The V segment lost 1 base and the J segment 5 bases; nucleotides outside the gene matches: 2. CDR3 protein: CASSQGGGNEQYF. The CDR3 region has the DNA TGCGCCAGCAGCCAAGGGGGAGGGAACGAGCAGTACTTC.

This clonotype was seen a few times. The gene calls are TRBV20-1 and TRBJ1-4; 8 bases are shared with TRBD1. With V trimmed by 6 bases and J by 2 bases, 8 bases remained unmatched. The CDR3 contains 15 residues. CDR1 is DFQATT and CDR2 is SNEGSKA in the germline V gene (reference sequence). Written as DNA, the CDR3 is TGCAGTGCCGGAACCTGGACAGGGACTAATGAAAAACTGTTTTTT. This gives the protein CSAGTWTGTNEKLFF.

This clonotype was observed a handful of times. The V call is TRBV19, the J call TRBJ1-1, with a weak D call TRBD1 (6 bases). The ends were cut back, 5 bases at V and 0 bases at J, with 16 bases in the middle. The CDR3 sequence is 16 residues long. CDR1 is LNHDA and CDR2 is SQIVND in the germline V gene (reference sequence). In nucleotides, the CDR3 is TGTGCCAGTAGTGGGGGGGGGCTCAGCATGAACACTGAAGCTTTCTTT. Encoded protein: CASSGGGLSMNTEAFF.

To note about this clonotype: A read error is possible here, since a much larger clone lies one base away. Here the CDR3 reads CASSYEAGGRGDQFF. CDR3 DNA: TGTGCCAGCAGTTACGAAGCGGGGGGGCGCGGTGACCAGTTCTTC. V gene TRBV6-2 or TRBV6-3 combines with J gene TRBJ2-1, with 10 bases lining up with TRBD2. With 2 bases clipped from V and 13 bases from J, the junction kept 11 bases outside the gene matches. CDR3 length: 15 residues. Germline assignment: CDR1 MNHEY and CDR2 SVGEGT.

This clonotype was observed a few times. This sequence joins TRBV29-1 and TRBJ1-2; D gene unclear. The CDR3 runs 12 residues. The germline V gene has CDR1 SQVTM and CDR2 ANQGSEA. With 4 bases removed from V and 8 bases from J, the gap between germline ends came to 14 bases. CDR3 region: CSVVEGLLGYTF. The CDR3 coding sequence is TGCAGCGTTGTCGAAGGCCTATTGGGCTACACCTTC.

This clonotype showed up many times. The CDR3 DNA sequence: TGTGCCAGCAGCCAAGGGGGACTAGCTACGGGGGGGCAGTTCTTC. It specifies CASSQGGLATGGQFF. The chain employs TRBV3-1 and TRBJ2-1; 9 positions agree with TRBD2. Germline-derived CDR1 and CDR2 are LGHDT and YNNKEL (reference sequence). J lost 12 bases, V lost 1 base, and 10 bases had no gene match. This CDR3 is built from 15 residues.

This clonotype was detected many times. V is TRBV10-3 and J is TRBJ1-1, with D possibly matching TRBD1 (6 bases). The CDR3 is 13 residues long. Between the trimmed V and J ends, which lost 3 bases and 5 bases, there was a span of 10 bases. Germline CDR1 ENHRY, CDR2 SYGVKD. In nucleotides, the CDR3 is TGTGCCATCAGTGAACAGGGTCAGACTGAAGCTTTCTTT. Translating gives CAISEQGQTEAFF.

The chain recombines TRBV7-6 with TRBJ1-2; D perhaps matches TRBD1 (6 bases). CDR1 is SGHVS and CDR2 is FNYEAQ in the germline V gene. V was shortened by 3 bases and J by 4 bases, with 15 bases between the two germline ends. The CDR3 has 15 residues. The CDR3 here is CASSFGLQGGYGYTF. CDR3 DNA: TGTGCCAGCAGCTTCGGACTACAGGGCGGCTATGGCTACACCTTC. Together with reference TRBV7-6 and TRBJ1-2, the CDR3 gives the full variable domain: GAGVSQSPRYKVTKRGQDVALRCDPISGHVSLYWYRQALGQGPEFLTYFNYEAQQDKSGLPNDRFSAERPEGSISTLTIQRTEQRDSAMYRCASSFGLQGGYGYTFGSGTRLTVV.